This T cell receptor (beta chain) was retrieved from a study of T cell repertoires in cytomegalovirus infection. Turning to this clonotype: The antigen is unknown. At one end, the junction sequence differs from germline, possibly due to a read error.

A single record per CDR3 protein comes from TCRdb applying MiXCR to the reads. The sample carries around 230,000 distinct CDR3 sequences, 35% to 40% recorded once. The sequenced sample was CD8+ T cells from cultured PBMCs, obtained from culture after CMV antigen stimulation. This sequence was found in a human donor in good health (CMV status not recorded). Some clones in this sample may be carry-over from other donors' samples.

CDR3 nucleotides: TGCGCCAGCAGCCCCCCTTCCTCCAATGAGCAGTTCTTC. It is translated as CASSPPSSNEQFF. The rearrangement uses TRBV4-1 and TRBJ2-1; no firm D call. CDR3 length: 13 residues. Germline V gene lookup returns CDR1 MGHRA and CDR2 YSYEKL.